Reported below is one T cell receptor (beta chain). Its antigen is currently unknown. MiXCR was run by TCRdb on the 5' RACE reads, yielding one entry per CDR3 protein. The sample has some 120,000 distinct CDR3 sequences, over 15% seen once; the top ten hold 5.2%. The data were obtained in a study of T-cell memory formation after mild COVID-19. About the research overall: Largely donor-specific sequence clusters came from a couple of donors. Study-wide findings and caveats: There were some responding clones in pre-infection memory, which suggested that cross-reactive memory had joined.

V was trimmed by 5 bases and J by 1 base, leaving 11 bases between them. The CDR3 consists of 14 residues. The sample consisted of PBMCs or a T cell subset sorted from them (not recorded which). The sequence derives from a man in his late teens or twenties who had mild COVID-19 (a few samples of this study predate the infection). Cell type and time point are not known. This chain joins TRBV12-3 or TRBV12-4 and TRBJ1-1; TRBD1 might be the D (5 bases). In DNA, the CDR3 is TGTGCCAGCAGTGACGACGGGACGAACACTGAAGCTTTCTTT. Protein sequence: CASSDDGTNTEAFF.